Given below is one TCR beta chain in context. Its antigen is currently unknown. Profiling relied on immunoSEQ multiplex PCR, and the TCRdb table lists in-frame clones only, not all of them. The sample lists tens of thousands of clones; approximately 83% were seen once. This entry comes from a study of OX40 agonist ivuxolimab in advanced cancers. The study's findings and limits: At 0.1 to 3.0 mg/kg, clonal expansion of CD4+ and CD8+ blood T cells had occurred by week 6.

This clonotype originated in an adult with an advanced solid tumor such as melanoma, head and neck, liver or kidney cancer. The sample here was CD4+ or CD8+ T cells sorted from blood, taken in a trial of the OX40 agonist ivuxolimab.

CDR3 sequence: CASSFYREATDTQYF. The CDR3 nucleotides are TGCGCCAGCAGCTTTTACAGGGAGGCAACAGATACGCAGTATTTT. This chain uses TRBV5-1 with TRBJ2-3; D might be TRBD1 or TRBD2, each matching 6 bases. V lost 2 bases, J lost 3 bases, and 13 bases lay in between. Looked up from germline, CDR1 is SGHRS and CDR2 is YFSETQ. CDR3 size: 15 residues.